This TCR beta chain was documented in a study of cytomegalovirus exposure and HLA in healthy donors. The CDR3 length is 15 residues. Looked up from germline, CDR1 is LNHDA and CDR2 is SQIVND (reference sequence). In the PCR, 60 Vbeta and 13 Jbeta primers were used. The method was immunoSEQ multiplex PCR; TCRdb's version includes in-frame clones alone and lacks a portion of them. The table lists about 90,000 clones, approximately 90% of them singletons. Details on this clone: Its antigen is unidentified.

Broader study findings: It was 150 or so TCR beta chains that were listed as cytomegalovirus-associated. It was likely that a cluster of highly shared sequence variants was a sequencing artifact.

The chain uses TRBV19 and TRBJ2-5; TRBD1 matches 9 bases. Near its end, the DNA agrees better with TRBJ2-7, so the J call may be wrong. The TCR sequence derives from a man aged 18 to 29 in good health and CMV-seronegative. The sample comprised PBMCs. Written as DNA, the CDR3 is TGTGCCAGTAGTCCCTACGGGACAGGGAGCTACGAGCAGTACTTC. Translated, it gives CASSPYGTGSYEQYF.